This TCR beta chain was recovered during a study of blood T cell repertoires in COVID-19. About the research overall: COVID-19 samples collected from the United States, Italy and Spain covered acute and convalescent phases. Sources were T cells, B-cell-depleted T cells, or PBMCs; the material itself was cDNA or gDNA.

In the study's own analysis: The assay estimated nucleated cells by amplifying reference gene primers. The method was immunoSEQ multiplex PCR; TCRdb's version includes in-frame clones alone and lacks a portion of them. Clone size and the V and J calls come from that table; the DNA yielded D and trimming. Of around 140,000 clones detected, 85% to 90% appear once; the ten largest clones hold under 7.5%. Germline V gives CDR1 SGHVS, CDR2 FQNEAQ. With 0 bases clipped from V and 4 bases from J, the junction kept 2 bases outside the gene matches. This CDR3 has 16 amino acids. The sequencing input was peripheral blood. V is TRBV7-8 and J is TRBJ1-3, with 11 bases matching TRBD1. The receptor comes from an older man with acute or convalescent COVID-19. CDR3 bases: TGTGCCAGCAGCTTAGCGGGACAGGGGGTAGGAAACACCATATATTTT. This gives the protein CASSLAGQGVGNTIYF.